This T cell receptor (beta chain) was captured by sequencing in a study of CD8 T cells in ankylosing spondylitis (dated 2017 in TCRdb). As for the study more broadly: T cell receptor beta repertoires were profiled in healthy donors and ankylosing spondylitis patients so that disease-linked TCR variants could be found. In total, the full study cohort was made up of some 100 healthy donors and about two dozen ankylosing spondylitis patients. Samples of peripheral blood were taken, and for ankylosing spondylitis patients, synovial fluid was collected as well. The research as a whole found: The disease-linked clones had a CD8+ phenotype and were found at relatively low frequencies in peripheral blood. A TCR beta motif made up of eight highly homologous amino acid variants appeared to be characteristic of blood from ankylosing spondylitis patients. Some motif variants were previously reported in synovial fluid and blood of reactive arthritis patients, suggesting common disease-initiation mechanisms. According to the report, matched synovial fluid samples from ankylosing spondylitis patients were significantly enriched for the disease-linked clones.

Sequencing relied on an Illumina HiSeq 2500. TCR beta libraries were prepared by quantitative 5'-RACE with molecular barcodes. In the source study's methods: A new computational method, built on a probabilistic model of VDJ rearrangement, was used to identify disease-linked TCR variants. TCRdb handled the public reads itself, with Q25 trimming in fastp and clone calling in MiXCR, and kept productive beta chains. Every distinct CDR3 protein forms one entry, paired with its most common genes and DNA. These V and J calls are TCRdb output, not the study's own analysis. The sample table shows fewer than 550,000 distinct CDR3 sequences, and under 5.5% are seen once. The top ten clonotypes cover around 3.5% of the sample. This clonotype has ten or more counts. Which antigen it targets is not known. No quality values exist for individual bases; no much larger clone is one base distant. The CDR3 holds 14 amino acids from the cysteine to the phenylalanine. Only the CDR3 portion is preserved as DNA: 42 bases, with reading frame beginning at the first base. Taken from the germline V gene, the CDR1 and CDR2 loops are SGHRS and YFSETQ. Germline trimming amounts to 0 bases on V and 9 bases on J, with 4 as the count of junction bases outside the gene matches.

The sequence is built from TRBV5-1 and TRBJ2-1, and 9 junctional nucleotides match TRBD2. The receptor was isolated from a male donor with ankylosing spondylitis. The sequenced sample was blood, either unsorted or a sorted T cell fraction (not recorded which). The base sequence is TGCGCCAGCAGCTTGGCTAGCGGGATGGGTGAGCAGTTCTTC. The translation is CASSLASGMGEQFF.